Each of the 17 T cell receptor beta chains below was sequenced from the same sample in a study of T cell responses to AZD1222 COVID-19 vaccine (dated by TCRdb to the early 2020s). Sample time point, as interpreted from the label and publication: baseline before first vaccination. Library generation was performed with the immunoSEQ multiplex PCR assay. TCRdb stores this immuneACCESS table with in-frame sequences only. Part of the clones is absent; in the studies checked, under half of the shortfall reflects unresolved V genes, and no reason is known for the rest. For this sample, the table gives around 140,000 clones. 2.2% of the sample goes to the ten largest clones. Sequencing was carried out using peripheral blood. The receptor set was obtained from an adult in good health.

This chain connects TRBV2 to TRBJ1-1; no clear D. V was trimmed by 6 bases and J by 0 bases, leaving 2 bases between them. This CDR3 contains 11 residues. CDR1 is SNHLY, CDR2 FYNNEI, per germline. CDR3 protein: CASRVNTEAFF. The CDR3, as DNA: TGTGCCAGCAGGGTGAACACTGAAGCTTTCTTT. Drawing the rest from reference TRBV2 and TRBJ1-1, the complete variable domain is EPEVTQTPSHQVTQMGQEVILRCVPISNHLYFYWYRQILGQKVEFLVSFYNNEISEKSEIFDDQFSVERPDGSNFTLKIRSTKLEDSAMYFCASRVNTEAFFGQGTRLTVV.

The chain recombines TRBV28 with TRBJ1-1, with unresolved D. The CDR3 runs 13 residues. Germline V gives CDR1 MDHEN, CDR2 SYDVKM. Trimming shortened V by 3 bases and J by 5 bases, and 10 bases separated the two germline ends. The CDR3, as DNA: TGTGCCAGCAGTTTCCTCGATAGGACTGAAGCTTTCTTT. This translates into CASSFLDRTEAFF.

This chain connects TRBV6-5 to TRBJ1-2; tentatively, D is TRBD1 (5 bases). The CDR3 extends over 14 amino acids. Germline lookup yields CDR1 MNHEY and CDR2 SVGAGI. Trimming stripped 6 bases from V and 6 bases from J, with 17 bases between. Here the CDR3 DNA reads TGTGCCAGCAGCCTCACGGTGGGGGTCCATGGCTACACCTTC. This encodes CASSLTVGVHGYTF.

J is TRBJ1-2 and V is TRBV11-2, with D possibly TRBD1 on 6 matching bases. The germline gives CDR1 SGHAT, CDR2 FQNNGV. V shed 5 bases and J shed 0 bases, with 13 bases lying between them. This CDR3 is 15 amino acids long. CDR3 DNA: TGTGCCAGCAGCGCCCGATACAGGGCTAACTATGGCTACACCTTC. Its protein is CASSARYRANYGYTF. Complete variable domain (other parts from reference TRBV11-2 and TRBJ1-2): EAGVAQSPRYKIIEKRQSVAFWCNPISGHATLYWYQQILGQGPKLLIQFQNNGVVDDSQLPKDRFSAERLKGVDSTLKIQPAKLEDSAVYLCASSARYRANYGYTFGSGTRLTVV.

The chain is built from TRBV27 and TRBJ1-6, with a weak D call TRBD1 (5 bases). This CDR3 contains 18 residues. V lost 0 bases and J 7 bases, leaving 19 bases between the germline ends. The germline gives CDR1 MNHEY, CDR2 SMNVEV (reference sequence). Written as DNA, the CDR3 is TGTGCCAGCAGTTTATCCCTCCCAAGGGGAGTTGGGAATTCACCCCTCCACTTT. Protein sequence: CASSLSLPRGVGNSPLHF.

The V call is TRBV2, the J call TRBJ1-1, with 10 bases that match TRBD1. The CDR3 has 14 amino acids. The V segment lost 6 bases and the J segment 3 bases; nucleotides outside the gene matches: 4. Germline-derived CDR1 and CDR2 are SNHLY and FYNNEI. CDR3 nucleotide sequence: TGTGCCAGCAGATCCGGGACAGGGGACACTGAAGCTTTCTTT. Translating gives CASRSGTGDTEAFF.

The rearrangement links TRBV6-2 or TRBV6-3 to TRBJ2-5; 10 nucleotides match TRBD2. Germline assignment: CDR1 MNHEY and CDR2 SVGEGT. V lost 6 bases and J lost 3; bases outside the gene matches: 10. The CDR3 runs 16 residues. The CDR3 spells CASSPGLAGAKETQYF. CDR3 coding DNA: TGTGCCAGCAGCCCCGGGCTAGCGGGGGCCAAAGAGACCCAGTACTTC.

V gene TRBV30 combines with J gene TRBJ2-1; the D is unclear. Germline values: CDR1 GTSNPN, CDR2 SVGIG (reference sequence). V was trimmed by 5 bases and J by 4 bases, leaving 6 bases between them. The CDR3 is made up of 11 amino acids. CDR3 amino acids: CAWGAYNEQFF. The CDR3 DNA is TGTGCCTGGGGCGCTTACAATGAGCAGTTCTTC.

The chain links TRBV19 to TRBJ1-2, with 7 bases matching TRBD1. CDR1 is LNHDA, CDR2 SQIVND, per germline (reference sequence). The CDR3 runs to 13 residues. Unmatched junction bases numbered 6, after V lost 6 bases and J lost 5 bases. The CDR3 loop reads CASRQQGNYGYTF. CDR3 nucleotides: TGTGCCAGTAGGCAACAGGGGAATTATGGCTACACCTTC.

The gene calls are TRBV11-3 and TRBJ2-2; TRBD1 or TRBD2 may be the D gene (5 bases each). Per germline, CDR1 SGHNT and CDR2 YENEEA. Trimming took 1 base from V and 3 from J, leaving 6 bases between them. This CDR3 is 14 amino acids long. CDR3 in amino acids: CASSLGGHTGELFF. The CDR3 coding sequence is TGTGCCAGCAGCTTAGGGGGACACACCGGGGAGCTGTTTTTT. Based on the CDR3 plus reference TRBV11-3 and TRBJ2-2, the full variable domain is EAGVVQSPRYKIIEKKQPVAFWCNPISGHNTLYWYLQNLGQGPELLIRYENEEAVDDSQLPKDRFSAERLKGVDSTLKIQPAELGDSAVYLCASSLGGHTGELFFGEGSRLTVL.

V and J are TRBV27 and TRBJ1-1; the match to TRBD1 covers 9 bases. The CDR3 covers 12 residues. Unmatched junction bases numbered 6, after V lost 3 bases and J lost 13 bases. CDR1 and CDR2 (germline): MNHEY, SMNVEV (reference sequence). The CDR3 reads CASSFAGQGFFF. The CDR3 DNA follows: TGTGCCAGCAGTTTTGCCGGACAGGGGTTTTTCTTT.

The rearrangement uses TRBV13 and TRBJ2-2; TRBD2 might be the D (5 bases). This CDR3 is 16 amino acids long. Germline V gene data show CDR1 as PRHDT and CDR2 as FYEKMQ (reference sequence). V dropped 0 bases and J dropped 4 bases, with 12 bases sitting between them. In DNA form, the CDR3 reads TGTGCCAGCAGCTTAGGAGGCGGGTTTGGCACCGGGGAGCTGTTTTTT. This codes for CASSLGGGFGTGELFF.

Turning to this clone: The same CDR3 arises from other DNA sequences in this sample as well. The rearrangement uses TRBV30 and TRBJ1-2; D possibly corresponds to TRBD1 (5 bases). The CDR3 is 12 residues long. Trimming cost V 3 bases and J 4 bases, with 9 bases left between them. CDR1 is GTSNPN, CDR2 SVGIG, per germline (reference sequence). The CDR3 is CAWSGTAYGYTF. In DNA, the CDR3 is TGTGCCTGGAGCGGGACGGCCTATGGCTACACCTTC. The variable domain in full, completed from reference TRBV30 and TRBJ1-2, reads SQTIHQWPATLVQPVGSPLSLECTVEGTSNPNLYWYRQAAGRGLQLLFYSVGIGQISSEVPQNLSASRPQDRQFILSSKKLLLSDSGFYLCAWSGTAYGYTFGSGTRLTVV.

This sequence joins TRBV7-2 and TRBJ1-2, with unresolved D. The V gene lost 1 base and the J gene lost 7 bases, with 16 bases spanning the gap. The CDR3 consists of 15 residues. Germline V gives CDR1 SGHTA, CDR2 FQGNSA. The CDR3 sequence: CASSLEFGQTSGYTF. DNA for the CDR3: TGTGCCAGCAGCTTAGAGTTCGGGCAAACGAGTGGCTACACCTTC.

The chain links TRBV28 to TRBJ1-4; 8 nucleotides agree with TRBD1. The length of the CDR3 is 15 residues. Per the germline V gene, CDR1 is MDHEN and CDR2 is SYDVKM. J gave up 8 bases and V 5 bases, and 10 bases lay outside the gene matches. CDR3 sequence reads: CASSDPTGVGEKLFF. The DNA of the CDR3 is TGTGCCAGCAGTGACCCGACAGGGGTTGGGGAAAAACTGTTTTTT.

The rearrangement links TRBV6-5 to TRBJ1-2; D possibly corresponds to TRBD1 (6 bases). Germline V gene data show CDR1 as MNHEY and CDR2 as SVGAGI. V was clipped by 4 bases and J by 4 bases, with 13 bases between them. This CDR3 contains 14 residues. DNA of the CDR3: TGTGCCAGCAGTTCCCCCGGGGGCGCCTATGGCTACACCTTC. Its translation is CASSSPGGAYGYTF.

The chain is built from TRBV12-3 or TRBV12-4 and TRBJ1-5; D call uncertain. Trimming stripped 5 bases from V and 4 bases from J, with 3 bases between. This CDR3 contains 11 residues. CDR3 region: CASSLNQPQHF. The CDR3, as DNA: TGTGCCAGCAGTCTTAATCAGCCCCAGCATTTT.